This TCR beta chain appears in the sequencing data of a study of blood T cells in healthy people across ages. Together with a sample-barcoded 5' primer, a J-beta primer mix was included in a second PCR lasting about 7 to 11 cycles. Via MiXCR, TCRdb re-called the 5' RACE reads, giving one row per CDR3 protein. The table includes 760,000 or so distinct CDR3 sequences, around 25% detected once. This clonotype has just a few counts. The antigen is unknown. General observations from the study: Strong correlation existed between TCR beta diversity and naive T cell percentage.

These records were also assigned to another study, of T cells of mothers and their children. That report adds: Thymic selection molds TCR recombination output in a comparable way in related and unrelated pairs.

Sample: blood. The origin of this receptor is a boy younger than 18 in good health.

CDR3 in amino acids: CASSPSWGFGNEQFF. DNA of the CDR3: TGTGCCAGCAGCCCGTCATGGGGGTTCGGCAATGAGCAGTTCTTC. This chain links TRBV7-2 with TRBJ2-5; tentatively, D is TRBD1 or TRBD2 (5 bases each). The J call may be mistaken, given a closer DNA end match to TRBJ2-1. The V gene's germline CDR1 is SGHTA and CDR2 FQGNSA. The CDR3 extends over 15 amino acids.